This T cell receptor beta chain is drawn from a study of persistence of HIV-infected CD4 T cells. In the study overall: CD4+ T cells responding to CMV or HIV-1 Gag were isolated. Study outcomes and limitations: CMV- and Gag-responding cells had lower TCRbeta richness than CD3/CD28-responding cells.

Note on this clone: Its specificity is unknown. Other DNA variants within this sample encode the same CDR3.

The germline CDR1 and CDR2 sequences are DFQATT and SNEGSKA (reference sequence). The length of the CDR3 is 11 residues. V shed 3 bases, J shed 8 bases, and the junction held 0 bases outside the gene matches. This was the immunoSEQ version 4 assay in survey mode. Assay: immunoSEQ multiplex PCR; the TCRdb copy retains only in-frame clones and omits some. The table includes roughly 64,000 clones, about four fifths detected once. Overlapping HIV-1 Gag 15-mer peptides at approximately 0.96 ug per peptide per mL were used. Sorted nonresponding memory CD4+ T cells were CD40L-negative, CD69-negative, CD45RO-high. Donors had undetectable plasma HIV-1 RNA, under 50 copies/mL, for 4+ years. CD4+ T cell counts exceeded 400 cells/uL; CMV serology was positive.

The source was CD4+ T cells sorted from PBMCs after roughly 17-hour stimulation, collected from a patient who received antiretroviral therapy. The chain links TRBV20-1 to TRBJ1-4; 7 bases line up with TRBD1. The sequence derives from an adult man with HIV who was CMV-seropositive. DNA of the CDR3: TGCAGTGCTAGGGGACAGGAAAAACTGTTTTTT. The encoded protein is CSARGQEKLFF.